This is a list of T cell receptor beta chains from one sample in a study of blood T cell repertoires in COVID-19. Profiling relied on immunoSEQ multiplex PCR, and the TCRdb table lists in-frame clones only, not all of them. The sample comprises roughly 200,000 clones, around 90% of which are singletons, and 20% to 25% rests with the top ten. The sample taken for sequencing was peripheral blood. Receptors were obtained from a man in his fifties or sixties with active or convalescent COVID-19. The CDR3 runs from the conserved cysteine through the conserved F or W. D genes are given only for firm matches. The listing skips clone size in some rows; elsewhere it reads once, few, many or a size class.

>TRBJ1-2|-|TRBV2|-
TGTGCCAGCAGTGTCAGCAGGAACTATGGCTACACCTTC
CASSVSRNYGYTF
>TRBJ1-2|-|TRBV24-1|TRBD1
TGTGCCACCAGTGATGGTACAGGGGTACATGGCTACACCTTC
CATSDGTGVHGYTF
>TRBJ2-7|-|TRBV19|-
TGTGCCAGTAGTATAGAAGCAGGGCCACCCTACGAGCAGTACTTC
CASSIEAGPPYEQYF
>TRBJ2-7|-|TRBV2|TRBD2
TGTGCCAGCAGTGTTAGCGGGGTCACCGAGCAGTACTTC
CASSVSGVTEQYF
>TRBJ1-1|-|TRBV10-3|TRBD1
TGTGCCATCAGTGTGGGACAGGGGGCGTCTGAAGCTTTCTTT
CAISVGQGASEAFF
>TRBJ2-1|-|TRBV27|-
TGTGCCAGCAGTCTTAGGGGGGGCTACAATGAGCAGTTCTTC
CASSLRGGYNEQFF
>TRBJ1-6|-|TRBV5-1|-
TGCGCCAGCAGCTTGGCCGCAGGGGCAAATTCACCCCTCCACTTT
CASSLAAGANSPLHF
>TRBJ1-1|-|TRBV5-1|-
TGCGCCACCAAAGCGTTCCAGACTCAGAACTCTGAAGCTTTCTTT
CATKAFQTQNSEAFF
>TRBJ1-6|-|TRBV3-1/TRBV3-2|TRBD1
TGTGCCAGCAGCCAGGGACAGAATATATCACCCCTCCACTTT
CASSQGQNISPLHF
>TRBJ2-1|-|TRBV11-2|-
TGTGCCAGCAGCTTAGGGCAGGGATTCAATGAGCAGTTCTTC
CASSLGQGFNEQFF
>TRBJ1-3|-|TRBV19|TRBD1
TGTGCCAGTAGTGTGACAGGGAGAGGAAACACCATATATTTT
CASSVTGRGNTIYF
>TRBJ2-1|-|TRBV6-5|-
TGTGCCAGCAGAAAGGAAGGGGGTTCAGGTGAGCAGTTCTTC
CASRKEGGSGEQFF
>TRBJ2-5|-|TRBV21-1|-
TGTGCCAGCAGCAAAGGAGGGACTAGCGGTAAACAAGAGACCCAGTACTTC
CASSKGGTSGKQETQYF
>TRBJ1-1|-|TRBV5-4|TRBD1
TGTGCCAGCACCAGCGGACAGGGGGCTAGAACTGAAGCTTTCTTT
CASTSGQGARTEAFF
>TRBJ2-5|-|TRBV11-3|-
TGTGCCAGCAGCTTAGGGACATCTCAAGAGACCCAGTACTTC
CASSLGTSQETQYF
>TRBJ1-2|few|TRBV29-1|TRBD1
TGCAGCGTTACCCAGGGGGCCGGCTACACCTTC
CSVTQGAGYTF
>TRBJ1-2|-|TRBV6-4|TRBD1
TGTGCCAGCAGGGTCCCTGACAGGGGGGTTTCCTATGGCTACACCTTC
CASRVPDRGVSYGYTF
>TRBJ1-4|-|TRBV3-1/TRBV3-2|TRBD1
TGTGCCAGCAGCAAAGCGGCGTTAACAGGGGGCGGTAATGAAAAACTGTTTTTT
CASSKAALTGGGNEKLFF
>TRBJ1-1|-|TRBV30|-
TGTGCCTGGAGTGTATGGGGGCAGAGCACTGAAGCTTTCTTT
CAWSVWGQSTEAFF
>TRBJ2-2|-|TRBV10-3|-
TGTGCCATCAGTGAGTACCGGGGCGGGGAGCTGTTTTTT
CAISEYRGGELFF
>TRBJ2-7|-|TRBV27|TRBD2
TGTGCCAGCAGTTTACTAGCGGGGGGACCCTACGAGCAGTACTTC
CASSLLAGGPYEQYF
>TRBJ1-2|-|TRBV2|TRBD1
TGTGCCAGCACGCTAGGACAGGGAGGGTACGGCTACACCTTC
CASTLGQGGYGYTF
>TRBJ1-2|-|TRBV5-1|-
TGCGCCAGCAGCTTAACAGAAAACTATGGCTACACCTTC
CASSLTENYGYTF
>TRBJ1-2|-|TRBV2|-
TGTGCCAGCAGGCCCGACATCACCTATGGCTACACCTTC
CASRPDITYGYTF
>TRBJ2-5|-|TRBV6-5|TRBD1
TGTGCCAGCCGTAGAGACAGGGGACAAGAGACCCAGTACTTC
CASRRDRGQETQYF
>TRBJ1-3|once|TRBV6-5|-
TGTGCCAGCAGTTACTCGACGGGTACGGGAAACACCATATATTTT
CASSYSTGTGNTIYF
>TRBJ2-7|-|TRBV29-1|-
TGCAGCGTTGAAGTAGACTACCCGGGCTCCTACGAGCAGTACTTC
CSVEVDYPGSYEQYF
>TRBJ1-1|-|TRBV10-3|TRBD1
TGTGCCATCACTCCGGGACAGGGTCGGGCTTTCTTT
CAITPGQGRAFF
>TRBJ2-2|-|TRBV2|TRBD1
TGTGCCAGCAGTGAAATAAGAGGGACAGGGGGGTACACCGGGGAGCTGTTTTTT
CASSEIRGTGGYTGELFF
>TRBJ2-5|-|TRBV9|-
TGTGCCAGCAGCGTAAACCCCACTAGGGAGACCCAGTACTTC
CASSVNPTRETQYF
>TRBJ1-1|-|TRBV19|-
TGTGCCAGTAGTATAGCCCGGACGGGAAGTAGCACTGAAGCTTTCTTT
CASSIARTGSSTEAFF
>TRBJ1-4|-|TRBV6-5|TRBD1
TGTGCCAGCACTTTCCGGGCAGGGGGAGGTGAAAAACTGTTTTTT
CASTFRAGGGEKLFF
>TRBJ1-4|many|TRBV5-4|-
TGTGCCAGCAGCGATCGGACAGAAAAACTGTTTTTT
CASSDRTEKLFF
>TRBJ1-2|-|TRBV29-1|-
TGCAGCGTTGAGTTCTGGGGAGGCTATGGCTACACCTTC
CSVEFWGGYGYTF
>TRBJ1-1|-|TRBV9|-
TGTGCCAGCAGCCCCAGAAGGGGATCCACTGAAGCTTTCTTT
CASSPRRGSTEAFF
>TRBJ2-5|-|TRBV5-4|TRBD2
TGTGCCAGCAGCCTATCTAGCGGGGGGGGACCAACGGAGACCCAGTACTTC
CASSLSSGGGPTETQYF
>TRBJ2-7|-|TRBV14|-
TGTGCCAGCAGCCAAATAGGTTTAAGGGAGCTGTTGGGTTGGGATTACGAGCAGTACTTC
CASSQIGLRELLGWDYEQYF
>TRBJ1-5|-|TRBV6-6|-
TGTGCCAGCAGTTACGGAGGACTAGGCAATCAGCCCCAGCATTTT
CASSYGGLGNQPQHF
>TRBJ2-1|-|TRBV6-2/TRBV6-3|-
TGTGCCAGCAGTTACTCGACGGGGGGCCAGTTCTTC
CASSYSTGGQFF
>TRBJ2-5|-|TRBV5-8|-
TGTGCCAGCAGCCCCGCTCGCGGGACGACCCAGTACTTC
CASSPARGTTQYF
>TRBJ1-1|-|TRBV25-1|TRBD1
TGTGCCAGCAGGACAGGGGGTAACACTGAAGCTTTCTTT
CASRTGGNTEAFF
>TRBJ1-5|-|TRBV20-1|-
TGCAGTGCTAGTGATGCGGGTCAGCCCCAGCATTTT
CSASDAGQPQHF
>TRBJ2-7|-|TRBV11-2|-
TGTGCCAGCAGCTTAGTGCTAGCCTCCTACGAGCAGTACTTC
CASSLVLASYEQYF
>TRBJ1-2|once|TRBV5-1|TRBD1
TGCGCCAGCAGCGCCGGGACAGGGAGTTATGGCTACACCTTC
CASSAGTGSYGYTF
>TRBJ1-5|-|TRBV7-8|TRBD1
TGTGCCAGCAGCTCCTGGGACAGAGGCGGCAGCAATCAGCCCCAGCATTTT
CASSSWDRGGSNQPQHF
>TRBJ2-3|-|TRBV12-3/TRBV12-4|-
TGTGCCAGCAGCTTGAAGGGGACAGATACGCAGTATTTT
CASSLKGTDTQYF
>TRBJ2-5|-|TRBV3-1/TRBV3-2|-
TGTGCCAGCAGCCAAGATCAAACAGGGCGAGAGACCCAGTACTTC
CASSQDQTGRETQYF
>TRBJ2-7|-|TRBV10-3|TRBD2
TGTGCCATCAGACTAGCGGGGGAATACGAGCAGTACTTC
CAIRLAGEYEQYF
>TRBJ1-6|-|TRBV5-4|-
TGTGCCAGCAGCTCCTCGGGGTGGGGGGATTCACCCCTCCACTTT
CASSSSGWGDSPLHF
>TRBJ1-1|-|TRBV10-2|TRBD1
TGCGCCAGCAGTGAGTGGGACAGGGGGCGTTACACTGAAGCTTTCTTT
CASSEWDRGRYTEAFF
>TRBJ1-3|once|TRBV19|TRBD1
TGTGCCAGTAGGATAACAGGGGGCTCTGGAAACACCATATATTTT
CASRITGGSGNTIYF
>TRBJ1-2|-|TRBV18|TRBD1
TGTGCCAGCTCACCCGGACAGGGCGTCTATGGCTACACCTTC
CASSPGQGVYGYTF
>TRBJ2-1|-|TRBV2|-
TGTGCCAGCAGTGAACTTGCGGTCTCCTACAATGAGCAGTTCTTC
CASSELAVSYNEQFF
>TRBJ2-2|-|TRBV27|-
TGTGCCAGCAGTTTGGGGCCAGGAGGGTCCAGGTCCGGGGAGCTGTTTTTT
CASSLGPGGSRSGELFF